This paragraph reports one TCR beta chain. The antigen is unknown. The data originate from a study of CD8+ T cells in alopecia areata. Background on the study: Treated patients received oral tofacitinib, 5 to 10 mg twice daily.

Treatment specified: oral pan-JAK inhibitor, 5-10 mg twice daily. Sequencing templates came from extracted RNA that was reverse transcribed into cDNA. Clones were read by immunoSEQ multiplex PCR, and TCRdb kept only the in-frame ones, dropping some. The table has more than 150,000 clones, 45% to 60% seen once. Whole-study results and caveats: A large proportion of expanded lesional clones were detected persisting in scalp and blood during tofacitinib. Patients displayed less clarity in TCR sharing than mice, a finding possibly related to HLA. Lesional scalp, notably in alopecia totalis/universalis, had clonality above that of normal scalp.

This CDR3 has 13 amino acids. Looked up from germline, CDR1 is MNHEY and CDR2 is SMNVEV (reference sequence). The V end lost 3 bases, the J end lost 5 bases, and 7 bases lay between the germline ends. The sequence derives from a human donor with alopecia areata. The input for sequencing was CD8+ T cells sorted from blood, taken at week 52, from a patient treated with tofacitinib. V gene TRBV27 combines with J gene TRBJ2-2; D unresolved. In DNA form, the CDR3 reads TGTGCCAGCAGTTTTCCTCAAACCGGGGAGCTGTTTTTT. It yields the protein CASSFPQTGELFF.